This T cell receptor beta chain appears in the sequencing data of a study of blood T cell repertoires in COVID-19. Overall study: The United States, Italy and Spain were the sources of the acute and convalescent COVID-19 samples. Sample material is recorded as cDNA or gDNA derived from T cells, B-cell-depleted T cells, or PBMCs.

Original analysis: Reference gene primer amplification in the assay estimated nucleated cell counts. TCRdb keeps only in-frame clones here, not all; method: immunoSEQ multiplex PCR. The DNA was the basis for D and trimming; V, J and clone size are from that table. The data show around 94,000 clones, 70% to 90% seen once. The CDR3 consists of 15 residues. The germline V and J ends were trimmed by 4 bases and 7 bases, with 15 bases remaining between them. Per germline, CDR1 SGHNT and CDR2 YYREEE (reference sequence). This clonotype originated in a man between 35 and 55 years old with active or convalescent COVID-19. The specimen was peripheral blood. This chain links TRBV5-4 with TRBJ1-6, with D maybe TRBD1 (5 bases). Here the CDR3 DNA reads TGTGCCAGCAGCCCCGGGGGGGGAAAAAATTCACCCCTCCACTTT. As protein: CASSPGGGKNSPLHF.